This record looks at one T cell receptor (beta chain) sequence and its context. V dropped 3 bases and J dropped 4; count of bases not matched to a gene: 7. The CDR3 is 16 amino acids. Germline CDR1 SGDLS, CDR2 YYNGEE. Documented treatment: randomized to nivolumab then ipilimumab (arm A) or the reverse (arm B). The protocol was immunoSEQ multiplex PCR, while the TCRdb copy is restricted to in-frame clones and leaves out a portion. The sample lists about 32,000 clones, under 90% seen once, with roughly 18% in the top ten. The data originate from a study of sequential checkpoint blockade in melanoma. The sequencing used CD8+ T cells sorted from blood (inferred from file names), collected from a patient given nivolumab and ipilimumab in sequence. The clonotype comes from a human donor with melanoma. The chain couples TRBV9 to TRBJ1-2; 12 bases agree with TRBD1. This chain's CDR3 is CASSAARDRGPYGYTF. In DNA form, the CDR3 reads TGTGCCAGCAGCGCCGCACGGGACAGGGGGCCCTATGGCTACACCTTC.